These 29 T cell receptor beta chains were all obtained from the same sample, sequenced in a study of T cell clonotyping in hematopoietic cell transplantation. The method was immunoSEQ multiplex PCR; TCRdb's version includes in-frame clones alone and lacks a portion of them. The sample has about 10,000 clones; 51% are singletons. Sample: peripheral blood mononuclear cells, taken 100 days after allogeneic stem cell transplant. The receptors here all came from a female patient aged 50-59 years who had an allogeneic stem cell transplant from an unrelated donor, so the T cells may come from the graft donor. Some clones in this sample may be carry-over from other donors' samples.

The chain joins TRBV29-1 to TRBJ1-2; D is uncertain. Germline V gives CDR1 SQVTM, CDR2 ANQGSEA. Between the trimmed V and J ends, which lost 3 bases and 4 bases, there was a span of 18 bases. The CDR3 extends over 15 amino acids. The CDR3 DNA reads as TGCAGCGTTGACAGGCAGAGCACGGGTACCTATGGCTACACCTTC. Protein sequence: CSVDRQSTGTYGYTF. The full variable domain, in which reference TRBV29-1 and TRBJ1-2 provide the parts outside the CDR3, is SAVISQKPSRDICQRGTSLTIQCQVDSQVTMMFWYRQQPGQSLTLIATANQGSEATYESGFVIDKFPISRPNLTFSTLTVSNMSPEDSSIYLCSVDRQSTGTYGYTFGSGTRLTVV.

This chain joins TRBV5-6 and TRBJ2-3; 8 bases map to TRBD2. Germline-derived CDR1 and CDR2 are SGHDT and YYEEEE. The CDR3 spans 15 residues. V lost 0 bases, J lost 5 bases, and 5 bases stayed unmatched. The CDR3 region is CASSLGASGLDTQYF. The DNA of the CDR3 is TGTGCCAGCAGCTTGGGGGCTAGCGGGCTAGATACGCAGTATTTT.

V gene TRBV30 combines with J gene TRBJ2-5, with D hard to call. This CDR3 region has 14 residues. Germline CDR1 is GTSNPN and CDR2 is SVGIG (reference sequence). The V and J ends lost 2 bases and 1 base respectively, with 11 bases between them. CDR3 sequence reads: CAWSIDSVQETQYF. The CDR3, as DNA: TGTGCCTGGAGTATTGACTCAGTCCAAGAGACCCAGTACTTC.

The rearrangement uses TRBV28 and TRBJ2-7; D assignment may be TRBD1 or TRBD2 (5 bases each). This CDR3 has 14 amino acids. Trimming pared 8 bases from V and 6 bases from J, leaving 20 bases between. Germline CDR1 MDHEN, CDR2 SYDVKM. The chain's CDR3 is CASGPPYRGPEQYF. In DNA form, the CDR3 reads TGTGCCAGCGGTCCTCCCTATCGGGGACCCGAGCAGTACTTC. Complete variable domain (other parts from reference TRBV28 and TRBJ2-7): DVKVTQSSRYLVKRTGEKVFLECVQDMDHENMFWYRQDPGLGLRLIYFSYDVKMKEKGDIPEGYSVSREKKERFSLILESASTNQTSMYLCASGPPYRGPEQYFGPGTRLTVT.

This clone came up a few times. V is TRBV19 and J is TRBJ1-1; D gene ambiguous. The CDR3 extends over 15 amino acids. CDR1 and CDR2 from the germline V gene are LNHDA and SQIVND (reference sequence). Between the trimmed V and J ends, which lost 1 base and 1 base, there was a span of 10 bases. The CDR3 sequence is CASSIGAQRNTEAFF. CDR3 coding DNA: TGTGCCAGTAGTATAGGGGCACAGCGGAACACTGAAGCTTTCTTT.

V usage is TRBV30 and J usage is TRBJ1-5; the D is unclear. V lost 5 bases to trimming and J lost 5 bases, with 19 bases between them. The CDR3 loop spans 15 amino acids. Per germline, CDR1 GTSNPN and CDR2 SVGIG (reference sequence). The CDR3 DNA reads as TGTGCCTGGTCACGAGAGGGCGAACGCCATCAGCCCCAGCATTTT. It encodes CAWSREGERHQPQHF. Full variable domain (remainder filled in from reference TRBV30 and TRBJ1-5): SQTIHQWPATLVQPVGSPLSLECTVEGTSNPNLYWYRQAAGRGLQLLFYSVGIGQISSEVPQNLSASRPQDRQFILSSKKLLLSDSGFYLCAWSREGERHQPQHFGDGTRLSIL.

The chain couples TRBV11-2 to TRBJ1-2; TRBD1 might be the D (5 bases). This CDR3 spans 14 amino acids. Trimming took 5 bases from V and 2 from J, leaving 12 bases between them. Looked up from germline, CDR1 is SGHAT and CDR2 is FQNNGV. CDR3 sequence reads: CASSASRGNYGYTF. Here the CDR3 DNA reads TGTGCCAGCAGCGCGAGCCGGGGGAACTATGGCTACACCTTC.

In this sample, this clone turned up once. The chain couples TRBV19 to TRBJ2-1, with 11 bases lining up with TRBD2. The CDR3 contains 15 residues. Trimming cost V 7 bases and J 3 bases; bases outside gene matches: 5. Per the germline V gene, CDR1 is LNHDA and CDR2 is SQIVND (reference sequence). Here the CDR3 reads CASTPTSGDYNEQFF. CDR3 nucleotides: TGTGCCAGTACCCCGACTAGCGGGGACTACAATGAGCAGTTCTTC. Full variable domain (rest looked up from reference TRBV19 and TRBJ2-1): DGGITQSPKYLFRKEGQNVTLSCEQNLNHDAMYWYRQDPGQGLRLIYYSQIVNDFQKGDIAEGYSVSREKKESFPLTVTSAQKNPTAFYLCASTPTSGDYNEQFFGPGTRLTVL.

This clone was counted a few times. CDR3 amino acids: CASSQAGGDKNIQYF. The CDR3 DNA reads as TGCGCCAGCAGCCAAGCAGGGGGGGACAAAAACATTCAGTACTTC. The rearrangement links TRBV4-1 to TRBJ2-4; perhaps D is TRBD1 or TRBD2 (7 bases each). This CDR3 region has 15 residues. Germline V gene lookup returns CDR1 MGHRA and CDR2 YSYEKL. V lost 1 base and J lost 3, with 10 bases in between.

This rearrangement joins TRBV5-1 to TRBJ1-1, with D unclear. Trimming cost V 2 bases and J 0 bases, with 8 bases left between them. CDR1 is SGHRS and CDR2 is YFSETQ in the germline V gene. The CDR3 has 14 residues. CDR3 region: CASSFLQMNTEAFF. CDR3 DNA: TGCGCCAGCAGCTTCCTTCAGATGAACACTGAAGCTTTCTTT.

The chain uses TRBV30 and TRBJ1-2; D is undetermined. Trimming pared 0 bases from V and 8 bases from J, leaving 16 bases between. The CDR3 is 14 amino acids. Germline-derived CDR1 and CDR2 are GTSNPN and SVGIG (reference sequence). CDR3 protein: CAWSVTSTAGGYTF. The CDR3, as DNA: TGTGCCTGGAGTGTAACATCAACGGCCGGCGGCTACACCTTC.

The CDR3 sequence: CASSLVVAGGSGTGELFF. The CDR3 DNA follows: TGTGCCAGCAGCTTAGTGGTAGCGGGAGGATCGGGGACCGGGGAGCTGTTTTTT. V usage is TRBV7-8 and J usage is TRBJ2-2; 10 bases line up with TRBD2. The V gene end was trimmed by 1 base and the J gene end by 5 bases; junction bases not matched to a gene: 10. The CDR3 loop spans 18 amino acids. The germline V gene has CDR1 SGHVS and CDR2 FQNEAQ.

V and J are TRBV6-1 and TRBJ1-2; TRBD1 matches at 9 bases. Germline V CDR1 and CDR2: MNHNS, SASEGT. The CDR3 contains 13 residues. Trimming took 5 bases from V and 8 from J; bases not matched to a gene: 6. The DNA for the CDR3 is TGTGCCAGCAGTCCCGGGACAGGGTTAGGCTACACCTTC. Residues: CASSPGTGLGYTF.

V usage is TRBV30 and J usage is TRBJ2-5; D gene uncertain. The J call may not be correct, given that the DNA end is closer to TRBJ2-7. There are 14 residues in the CDR3. CDR1 is GTSNPN and CDR2 is SVGIG in the germline V gene (reference sequence). CDR3 loop: CAWSGDSRVYEQYF. The CDR3 nucleotides read TGTGCCTGGAGTGGAGATAGTAGGGTCTACGAGCAGTACTTC.

Comment on this clone: Compared with germline, one end of the junction differs, possibly owing to a read error. The gene calls are TRBV30 and TRBJ1-4; a possible D gene is TRBD1 (5 bases). The CDR3 contains 11 residues. Per germline, CDR1 GTSNPN and CDR2 SVGIG (reference sequence). CDR3 nucleotides: TGTGCGTCTGAGGTGGGGGAAAGACTGTTTTTT. This encodes CASEVGERLFF.

The genes are TRBV7-2 and TRBJ1-2; 7 bases are a match to TRBD1. The V gene end was trimmed by 5 bases and the J gene end by 3 bases; junction bases not matched to a gene: 9. The germline V gene encodes CDR1 SGHTA and CDR2 FQGNSA. This CDR3 has 15 amino acids. CDR3 nucleotides: TGTGCCAGCAGCATCACAACGGGACAGCACTATGGCTACACCTTC. Translated, it gives CASSITTGQHYGYTF. Together with reference TRBV7-2 and TRBJ1-2, the CDR3 gives the full variable domain: GAGVSQSPSNKVTEKGKDVELRCDPISGHTALYWYRQSLGQGLEFLIYFQGNSAPDKSGLPSDRFSAERTGGSVSTLTIQRTQQEDSAVYLCASSITTGQHYGYTFGSGTRLTVV.

For the CDR3, the DNA is TGTGCCAGCAGCCCCGGGACAGAGAACTATGGCTACACCTTC. Protein product: CASSPGTENYGYTF. V usage is TRBV28 and J usage is TRBJ1-2; 7 positions agree with TRBD1. CDR3 size: 14 residues. Germline V lookup: CDR1 MDHEN, CDR2 SYDVKM. V gave up 6 bases and J gave up 2 bases; unmatched junction bases: 6.

This chain joins TRBV25-1 and TRBJ1-1; 8 bases are shared with TRBD1. With 4 bases clipped from V and 5 bases from J, the junction kept 6 bases outside the gene matches. CDR3 size: 14 residues. Germline V CDR1 and CDR2: MGHDK, SYGVNS. The CDR3 sequence is CASSVTGVRTEAFF. CDR3 nucleotides: TGTGCCAGCAGTGTGACAGGGGTGAGGACTGAAGCTTTCTTT. The full variable domain, rest sourced from reference TRBV25-1 and TRBJ1-1, is EADIYQTPRYLVIGTGKKITLECSQTMGHDKMYWYQQDPGMELHLIHYSYGVNSTEKGDLSSESTVSRIRTEHFPLTLESARPSHTSQYLCASSVTGVRTEAFFGQGTRLTVV.

The chain uses TRBV30 and TRBJ2-3; D tentatively fits TRBD1 or TRBD2 (5 bases each). V was pared by 2 bases and J by 1 base, with 10 bases between. Germline V gene lookup returns CDR1 GTSNPN and CDR2 SVGIG (reference sequence). The CDR3 totals 14 residues. The CDR3 protein is CAWSRQGGTDTQYF. The CDR3 coding sequence is TGTGCCTGGAGTCGGCAGGGAGGCACAGATACGCAGTATTTT.

Relative to its sample, this clone is large. The J gene is TRBJ1-1, the V gene TRBV6-5; D remains unclear. With 4 bases removed from V and 5 bases from J, the gap between germline ends came to 8 bases. Germline assignment: CDR1 MNHEY and CDR2 SVGAGI. The CDR3 loop spans 12 amino acids. For the CDR3, the DNA is TGTGCCAGCAGTTCCGGGATGACTGAAGCTTTCTTT. This translates into CASSSGMTEAFF.

This clone appeared a few times. The chain joins TRBV30 to TRBJ1-2; weak D call: TRBD1 (5 bases). CDR1 and CDR2 from the germline V gene are GTSNPN and SVGIG (reference sequence). The CDR3 covers 13 residues. Trimming took 2 bases from V and 7 from J, leaving 14 bases between them. The chain's CDR3 is CAWSSGETSGYTF. The CDR3 coding sequence is TGTGCCTGGAGTTCGGGGGAAACAAGTGGCTACACCTTC.

This chain joins TRBV30 and TRBJ1-3; no clear D. The length of the CDR3 is 14 residues. V was shortened by 1 base and J by 0 bases, with 7 bases between the two germline ends. Germline V gene sequence: CDR1 GTSNPN, CDR2 SVGIG (reference sequence). In DNA, the CDR3 is TGTGCCTGGAGTGACGGAAGCTCTGGAAACACCATATATTTT. It encodes CAWSDGSSGNTIYF.

The V gene is TRBV28, the J gene TRBJ1-3; D is perhaps TRBD1 (5 bases). Germline V lookup: CDR1 MDHEN, CDR2 SYDVKM. This CDR3 is built from 16 residues. Trimming cost V 2 bases and J 2 bases, with 13 bases left between them. CDR3 DNA sequence: TGTGCCAGCAGTTTAGACGGGGGGAGCCCTGGAAACACCATATATTTT. Translation gives CASSLDGGSPGNTIYF.

There are a few counts of this clone. The V gene is TRBV6-1, the J gene TRBJ1-5; D call uncertain. This CDR3 has 13 residues. Trimming left V 3 bases short and J 9 bases short, with 12 bases between. The germline CDR1 and CDR2 sequences are MNHNS and SASEGT. CDR3 DNA sequence: TGTGCCAGCAGTGAGTCTACGCAGCGGCCCCAGCATTTT. Encoded protein: CASSESTQRPQHF.

The chain is built from TRBV5-6 and TRBJ1-1; maybe TRBD1 (6 bases). The CDR3 is made up of 14 amino acids. Trimming cost V 0 bases and J 4 bases, with 10 bases left between them. The V gene's germline CDR1 is SGHDT and CDR2 YYEEEE. CDR3: CASSLAGGPTEAFF. CDR3 sequence (DNA): TGTGCCAGCAGCTTGGCGGGGGGCCCCACTGAAGCTTTCTTT.

The chain recombines TRBV30 with TRBJ2-5; TRBD2 is a possible D gene (7 bases). CDR3 length: 14 residues. V dropped 3 bases and J dropped 6 bases, with 17 bases sitting between them. Germline-derived CDR1 and CDR2 are GTSNPN and SVGIG (reference sequence). CDR3 DNA: TGTGCCTGGAGAGGTGGGGGGGCCTATCAGACCCAGTACTTC. Translation: CAWRGGGAYQTQYF.

The chain couples TRBV30 to TRBJ1-1; D gene uncertain. V was shortened by 5 bases and J by 0 bases, with 4 bases between the two germline ends. This CDR3 region has 11 residues. Germline V gene lookup returns CDR1 GTSNPN and CDR2 SVGIG (reference sequence). CDR3 residues: CAWYLNTEAFF. CDR3 DNA: TGTGCCTGGTACCTGAACACTGAAGCTTTCTTT.

This chain joins TRBV4-3 and TRBJ2-3; D is unresolved. Per the germline V gene, CDR1 is LGHNA and CDR2 is YSLEER. CDR3 length: 14 amino acids. Trimming left V 3 bases short and J 2 bases short, with 9 bases between. For the CDR3, the DNA is TGCGCCAGCAGCCAGGCCCCAATCACAGATACGCAGTATTTT. Translated, it gives CASSQAPITDTQYF.

The chain combines TRBV5-6 with TRBJ1-1, with D unclear. CDR3 length: 14 residues. Germline V gene lookup returns CDR1 SGHDT and CDR2 YYEEEE. V was trimmed by 2 bases and J by 1 base, leaving 9 bases between them. The CDR3 is CASSLTWKNTEAFF. As DNA, the CDR3 is TGTGCCAGCAGCTTAACATGGAAGAACACTGAAGCTTTCTTT.